This entry describes one T cell receptor (beta chain). With 3 bases clipped from V and 4 bases from J, the junction kept 6 bases outside the gene matches. The CDR3 consists of 14 residues. Germline V gene sequence: CDR1 SGHAT, CDR2 FQNNGV. The data are from a study of T cells after yellow fever vaccination. TCRdb re-called the 5' RACE reads through MiXCR, storing one row per CDR3 protein. The sample holds under 200,000 distinct CDR3 sequences, roughly 11% seen once. Sequenced material: CD8+ T cells sorted from PBMCs, taken 15 days after the yellow fever booster vaccination. The rearrangement joins TRBV11-2 to TRBJ2-7, with 7 bases identical to TRBD1. This sequence was found in a man between 18 and 35 years old who received the YFV17D yellow fever vaccine. The DNA for the CDR3 is TGTGCCAGCAGCTTCGGGACAGCAAGATACGAGCAGTACGTC. Translated, it gives CASSFGTARYEQYV.